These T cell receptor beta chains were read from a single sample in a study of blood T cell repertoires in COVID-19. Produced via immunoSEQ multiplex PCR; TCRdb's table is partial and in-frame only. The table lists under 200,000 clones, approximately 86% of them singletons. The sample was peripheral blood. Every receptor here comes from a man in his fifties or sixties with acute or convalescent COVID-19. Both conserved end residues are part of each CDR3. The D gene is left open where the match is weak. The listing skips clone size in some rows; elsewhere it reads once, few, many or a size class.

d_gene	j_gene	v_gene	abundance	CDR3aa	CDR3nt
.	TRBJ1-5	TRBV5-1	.	CASSIDSGNQPQHF	TGCGCCAGCTCTATTGACAGCGGCAATCAGCCCCAGCATTTT
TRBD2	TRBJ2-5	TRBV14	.	CASSQEGRFSGSPQETQYF	TGTGCCAGCAGCCAAGAAGGCCGGTTTAGCGGGAGCCCCCAAGAGACCCAGTACTTC
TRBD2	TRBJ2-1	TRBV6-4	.	CASSDSIVLLAGGRTGYNEQFF	TGTGCCAGCAGTGACTCGATCGTTCTCCTAGCGGGAGGAAGGACGGGATACAATGAGCAGTTCTTC
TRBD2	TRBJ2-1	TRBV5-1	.	CASSPTSGEGYEQFF	TGCGCCAGCAGCCCTACTAGCGGGGAGGGATATGAGCAGTTCTTC
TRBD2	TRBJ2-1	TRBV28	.	CATGASGGPYNEQFF	TGTGCCACCGGGGCTAGCGGGGGGCCCTACAATGAGCAGTTCTTC
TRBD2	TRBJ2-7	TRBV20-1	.	CSASPPSGSGEQYF	TGCAGTGCTAGTCCCCCTAGCGGGAGTGGAGAGCAGTACTTC
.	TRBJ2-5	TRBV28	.	CASSLRIFGGPETQYF	TGTGCCAGCAGTTTGCGTATATTCGGGGGGCCAGAGACCCAGTACTTC
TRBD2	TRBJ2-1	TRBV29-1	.	CSVEGLAPYNEQFF	TGCAGCGTTGAGGGACTAGCGCCATACAATGAGCAGTTCTTC
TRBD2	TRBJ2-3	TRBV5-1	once	CASSLRLAVSTDTQYF	TGCGCCAGCAGCTTACGACTAGCGGTTAGCACAGATACGCAGTATTTT
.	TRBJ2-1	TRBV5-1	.	CASRTGPTNEQFF	TGCGCCAGCAGAACTGGGCCTACCAATGAGCAGTTCTTC
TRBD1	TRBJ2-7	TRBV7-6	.	CASSLRQGPYEQYF	TGTGCCAGCAGCCTCCGACAGGGGCCCTACGAGCAGTACTTC
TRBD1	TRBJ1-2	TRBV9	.	CASSPTGTGGMGYGYTF	TGTGCCAGCAGCCCTACCGGGACAGGCGGAATGGGCTATGGCTACACCTTC
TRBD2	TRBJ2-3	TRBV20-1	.	CSASSGTTDTQYF	TGCAGTGCTAGTAGCGGGACCACAGATACGCAGTATTTT
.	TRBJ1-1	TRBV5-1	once	CASSSSGQKNTEAFF	TGCGCCAGCAGCTCGTCCGGACAGAAGAACACTGAAGCTTTCTTT
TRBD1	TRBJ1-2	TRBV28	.	CASRRTGGLDTQSNYGYTF	TGTGCCAGCAGACGAACAGGGGGCTTGGACACACAAAGTAACTATGGCTACACCTTC
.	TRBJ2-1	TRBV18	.	CASSLAGTQQVNEQFF	TGTGCCAGCTCACTGGCCGGGACTCAGCAGGTGAATGAGCAGTTCTTC
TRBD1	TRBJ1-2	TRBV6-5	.	CASSPDRVSGYGYTF	TGTGCCAGCAGTCCCGACAGGGTGTCTGGGTATGGCTACACCTTC
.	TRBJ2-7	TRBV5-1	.	CASSPTGGAYEQYF	TGCGCCAGCAGCCCCACAGGGGGGGCCTACGAGCAGTACTTC
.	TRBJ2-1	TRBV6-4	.	CASSPLGGSFNEQFF	TGTGCCAGCAGTCCCCTAGGCGGGTCATTTAATGAGCAGTTCTTC
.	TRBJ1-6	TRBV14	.	CASSQGGGRGSPLHF	TGTGCCAGCAGCCAAGGTGGGGGCCGGGGTTCACCCCTCCACTTT
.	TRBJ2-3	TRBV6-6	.	CASSPLGDTQYF	TGTGCCAGCAGCCCCCTGGGCGATACGCAGTATTTT
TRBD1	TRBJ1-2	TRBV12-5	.	CASGGAHRGSNYGYTF	TGTGCTAGTGGTGGAGCCCACAGGGGGTCTAACTATGGCTACACCTTC
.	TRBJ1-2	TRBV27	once	CASSLFRDRNYGYTF	TGTGCCAGCAGTTTATTTAGAGACAGGAACTATGGCTACACCTTC
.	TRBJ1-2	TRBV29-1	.	CSVGGQRGGYTF	TGCAGCGTTGGCGGCCAGCGTGGGGGCTACACCTTC
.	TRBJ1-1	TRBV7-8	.	CASSRSDRNTEAFF	TGTGCCAGCAGCCGCAGCGACAGAAACACTGAAGCTTTCTTT
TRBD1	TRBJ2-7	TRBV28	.	CASAGQAYEQYF	TGTGCCAGCGCGGGACAGGCCTACGAGCAGTACTTC
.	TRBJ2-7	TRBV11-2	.	CASSPRTDLRDEQYF	TGTGCCAGCAGCCCTCGGACTGACCTCCGGGACGAGCAGTACTTC
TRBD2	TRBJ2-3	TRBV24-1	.	CATSDPPGGGTDTQYF	TGTGCCACCAGTGACCCCCCGGGGGGGGGAACAGATACGCAGTATTTT
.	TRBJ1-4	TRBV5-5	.	CASSAEGATNEKLFF	TGTGCCAGCAGCGCCGAGGGGGCAACTAATGAAAAACTGTTTTTT
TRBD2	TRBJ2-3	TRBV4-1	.	CASSPIAGVTDTQYF	TGCGCCAGCAGCCCCATAGCGGGAGTAACAGATACGCAGTATTTT
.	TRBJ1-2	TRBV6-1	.	CASSEQTDYGYTF	TGTGCCAGCAGTGAACAGACAGACTATGGCTACACCTTC
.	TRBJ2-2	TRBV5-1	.	CASSWTVLGELFF	TGCGCCAGCAGCTGGACAGTCCTCGGGGAGCTGTTTTTT
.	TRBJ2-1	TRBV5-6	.	CASSRHLAFRDNEQFF	TGTGCCAGCAGCCGCCATCTAGCGTTCCGGGACAATGAGCAGTTCTTC
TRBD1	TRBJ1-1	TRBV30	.	CAWRRDRTMAFF	TGTGCCTGGAGGCGGGACAGGACGATGGCTTTCTTT
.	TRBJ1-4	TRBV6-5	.	CASSTSTGTNEKLFF	.
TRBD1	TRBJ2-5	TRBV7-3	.	CASSLSGGLLETQYF	TGTGCCAGCAGCTTATCAGGGGGTCTGTTGGAGACCCAGTACTTC
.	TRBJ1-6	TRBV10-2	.	CASSKMGESSPLHF	TGCGCCAGCAGTAAAATGGGAGAGAGTTCACCCCTCCACTTT
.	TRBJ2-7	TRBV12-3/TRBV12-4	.	CASRSQGTGEQYF	TGTGCCAGCAGGAGTCAAGGTACGGGCGAGCAGTACTTC
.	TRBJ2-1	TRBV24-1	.	CATSDKGRSYNEQFF	TGTGCCACCAGTGACAAGGGGCGCTCCTACAATGAGCAGTTCTTC
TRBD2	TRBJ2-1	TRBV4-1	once	CASSPGLAKNEQFF	TGCGCCAGCAGCCCGGGACTAGCGAAAAATGAGCAGTTCTTC
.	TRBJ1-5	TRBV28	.	CASTGSYYQPQHF	TGTGCCAGCACCGGGTCCTACTATCAGCCCCAGCATTTT
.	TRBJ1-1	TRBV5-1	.	CASSPDSGIRTEAFF	TGCGCCAGCAGCCCCGACAGTGGGATTCGCACTGAAGCTTTCTTT
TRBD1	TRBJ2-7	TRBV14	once	CASSRDSYEQYF	TGTGCCAGCTCCCGGGACAGCTACGAGCAGTACTTC
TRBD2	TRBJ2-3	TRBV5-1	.	CASSLREGEDTQYF	TGCGCCAGCAGCTTAAGGGAGGGCGAAGATACGCAGTATTTT
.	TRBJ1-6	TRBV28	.	CASRYSYNSPLHF	TGTGCCAGCAGGTACAGCTATAATTCACCCCTCCACTTT
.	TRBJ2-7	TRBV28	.	CASNTRGTLSYEQYF	TGTGCCAGCAACACCAGGGGGACTCTTTCCTACGAGCAGTACTTC
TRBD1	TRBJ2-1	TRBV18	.	CASSPPGQGAIYNEQFF	TGTGCCAGCTCACCACCGGGACAGGGGGCAATCTACAATGAGCAGTTCTTC
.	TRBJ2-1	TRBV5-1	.	CASSRAGDYNEQFF	TGCGCCAGCAGCCGGGCAGGGGATTACAATGAGCAGTTCTTC
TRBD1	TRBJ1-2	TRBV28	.	CASSLSRQGNGYTF	TGTGCCAGCAGTTTAAGTAGACAGGGGAATGGCTACACCTTC
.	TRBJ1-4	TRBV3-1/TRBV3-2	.	CASSQQEKLFF	TGTGCCAGCAGCCAACAGGAAAAACTGTTTTTT
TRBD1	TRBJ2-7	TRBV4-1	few	CASSHRTGNSYEQYF	TGCGCCAGCAGCCATAGGACAGGGAACTCCTACGAGCAGTACTTC
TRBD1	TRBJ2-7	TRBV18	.	CASSLIPTGGSYEQYF	TGTGCCAGCTCACTTATACCGACAGGGGGATCCTACGAGCAGTACTTC
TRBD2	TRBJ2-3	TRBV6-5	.	CASLGSAGGWDTQYF	TGTGCCAGTCTTGGGTCAGCGGGAGGTTGGGATACGCAGTATTTT
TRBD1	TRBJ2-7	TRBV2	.	CASRAGTGYNEQYF	TGTGCCAGTCGAGCCGGGACAGGGTACAACGAGCAGTACTTC
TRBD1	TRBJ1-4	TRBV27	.	CASRARGAGTGDEEKLFF	TGTGCCAGCAGGGCGAGAGGGGCGGGGACAGGCGATGAGGAAAAACTGTTTTTT
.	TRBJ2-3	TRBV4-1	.	CASSQVNMGFPDTQYF	TGCGCCAGCAGCCAAGTGAACATGGGCTTTCCAGATACGCAGTATTTT
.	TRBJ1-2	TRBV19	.	CASRNHPQYGYTF	TGTGCCAGTAGAAACCACCCCCAGTACGGCTACACCTTC
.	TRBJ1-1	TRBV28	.	CASSRGRGFLNTEAFF	TGTGCCAGCAGTCGCGGGAGGGGTTTCTTGAACACTGAAGCTTTCTTT